The sequence of this TCR beta chain was determined in a study of post-analysis software for immune sequencing data. About the study: Progressive-relapsing, secondary progressive and relapsing-remitting multiple sclerosis were among the disease courses included.

Sequencing libraries made from TCR beta cDNA carried unique molecular identifiers. T cells numbering roughly 0.85 to 11 million gave rise to some 500,000 cDNA molecules. TCRdb processed the PCR reads anew with MiXCR; each CDR3 protein has one entry. Of hundreds of thousands of distinct CDR3 sequences in the sample, around 37% were seen once. Trimming took 0 bases from V and 1 from J, leaving 13 bases between them. This CDR3 has 16 amino acids. The germline V gene has CDR1 MGHRA and CDR2 YSYEKL. Study observations and caveats: With F measure, samples from one preparation batch clustered together strongly. Roughly five TRBV segments appeared more often in patients than in controls, and TRBV5-6, TRBV5-1 and TRBV20-1 were among these. There was significantly lower normalized Chao1 diversity in multiple sclerosis patients than in controls.

In its sample, this clonotype was seen many times. The antigen remains undetermined. This receptor was taken from a girl aged 5 to 17 with multiple sclerosis. The source material was blood. The gene calls are TRBV4-1 and TRBJ2-7, with D tentatively TRBD2 (7 bases). CDR3 nucleotides: TGCGCCAGCAGCCAAGAAAGCCGGGGGGCTTCCTACGAGCAGTACTTC. It encodes CASSQESRGASYEQYF.